This TCR beta chain was recovered during a study of blood T cell repertoires in COVID-19. This table comes from immunoSEQ multiplex PCR, and its TCRdb copy is limited to in-frame clones, with some not included. Among around 250,000 clones listed, roughly 80% were seen once. Germline V gives CDR1 SNHLY, CDR2 FYNNEI. The CDR3 spans 16 residues. V was cut by 2 bases and J by 0 bases, with 13 bases left in between. The gene calls are TRBV2 and TRBJ1-1, with a tentative D call TRBD1 (5 bases). The TCR comes from a man aged 50-60 years with active or convalescent COVID-19. Sequencing used peripheral blood. The CDR3 spells CASSEWAGPMNTEAFF. The DNA for the CDR3 is TGTGCCAGCAGTGAATGGGCAGGGCCCATGAACACTGAAGCTTTCTTT.